This TCR beta chain was observed in a study of shared clonotypes between healthy human individuals. Study at large: Three CD4 naive, three CD4 memory, two CD8 naive and one CD8 memory plate were used per donor.

Germline CDR1 and CDR2: SGHTA and FQGNSA. The CDR3 has 13 amino acids. The V gene lost 5 bases and the J gene lost 1 base, with 5 bases spanning the gap. As regards this clone: Different DNA sequences within this sample yield the same CDR3.

Method: immunoSEQ multiplex PCR; TCRdb's copy keeps in-frame clones and lacks some. The table includes 550,000 to 700,000 clones, around 73% detected once. Sequencing was done on a sample of memory CD4+ T cells sorted from blood. Subset reported: CD45RA-negative fraction. V gene TRBV7-2 combines with J gene TRBJ2-2; D call uncertain. The origin of this receptor is a young woman in good health. CDR3 sequence reads: CASSPRNTGELFF. The DNA of the CDR3 is TGTGCCAGCAGCCCCAGGAACACCGGGGAGCTGTTTTTT. The complete variable domain, with remaining parts taken from reference TRBV7-2 and TRBJ2-2, reads GAGVSQSPSNKVTEKGKDVELRCDPISGHTALYWYRQSLGQGLEFLIYFQGNSAPDKSGLPSDRFSAERTGGSVSTLTIQRTQQEDSAVYLCASSPRNTGELFFGEGSRLTVL.